This T cell receptor (beta chain) is from a study of radiotherapy plus CTLA-4 blockade in lung cancer. At the level of the study: Disease control was achieved by 31% of patients, and objective responses by about 17%. Study conclusions and caveats: Tumor-origin TCR clones grew in blood after radiotherapy plus ipilimumab. Best predicting response, reportedly, were early blood T cell clone dynamics, with interferon-beta.

Focal radiation plus CTLA-4 blockade with ipilimumab was given to patients with chemo-refractory metastatic non-small-cell lung cancer. Trimming took off 10 bases at V and 3 bases at J, with 19 bases between the two ends. Per the germline V gene, CDR1 is LNHDA and CDR2 is SQIVND (reference sequence). The CDR3 runs 14 residues. A note on this clone: Its antigen is unidentified.

Sequenced by immunoSEQ multiplex PCR; TCRdb stores in-frame clones only, minus some. The data hold around 65,000 clones, with about 72% observed a single time. This TCR derives from a human donor with non-small cell lung cancer who had a complete response to radiotherapy plus ipilimumab. Specimen: peripheral blood, collected from a patient treated with radiotherapy plus ipilimumab. This chain links TRBV19 with TRBJ2-7; D may be TRBD2 (7 bases). CDR3 nucleotide sequence: TGTGCCAACCCTACGGGGGGCTCCTTCTACGAGCAGTACTTC. Translation gives CANPTGGSFYEQYF. The variable domain in full, completed from reference TRBV19 and TRBJ2-7, reads DGGITQSPKYLFRKEGQNVTLSCEQNLNHDAMYWYRQDPGQGLRLIYYSQIVNDFQKGDIAEGYSVSREKKESFPLTVTSAQKNPTAFYLCANPTGGSFYEQYFGPGTRLTVT.